This T cell receptor (beta chain) was obtained from a study of CXCR3-negative and CXCR3-positive naive CD8 T cells. Study-level results: CXCR3-positive naive cells had more hydrophobic TRB CDR3s than CXCR3-negative naive cells. Similarly elevated diversity marked both naive subsets, with memory CD8+ cells showing far lower diversity.

The authors made the TRB cDNA libraries by 5' RACE using UMI labels. TCRdb reprocessed the 5' RACE reads and reports one entry per CDR3 protein, with no DNA. This repertoire comprises some 150,000 distinct CDR3 sequences; its ten largest clones make up over 0.35%. Notes on this clonotype: Its antigen is as yet unknown.

What was sequenced was naive CXCR3+ CD8+ T cells from blood. Subset noted: CD45RO-CCR7+CD27+CD95- naive CD8+ T cells expressing CXCR3 (TNR3+). This clonotype originated in a human donor in good health. Some clones in this sample may be carry-over from other donors' samples.

CDR3 residues: CASTQFSGAGELFF. V usage is TRBV28 and J usage is TRBJ2-2; TCRdb's D gene call, TRBD2, goes unchecked for lack of DNA. Germline assignment: CDR1 MDHEN and CDR2 SYDVKM. CDR3 size: 14 residues. Full variable domain (remainder filled in from reference TRBV28 and TRBJ2-2): DVKVTQSSRYLVKRTGEKVFLECVQDMDHENMFWYRQDPGLGLRLIYFSYDVKMKEKGDIPEGYSVSREKKERFSLILESASTNQTSMYLCASTQFSGAGELFFGEGSRLTVL.